One sample yielded the 19 T cell receptor beta chains listed below, sequenced in a study of PD-1 blockade in mismatch repair-deficient tumors. Clones were sequenced by immunoSEQ multiplex PCR, and TCRdb holds only the in-frame ones, with some missing. The repertoire holds 100,000 to 150,000 clones, with roughly nine tenths as singletons. This sample comprised peripheral blood, obtained 44 weeks after starting pembrolizumab. These receptor sequences come from an adult with mismatch repair-deficient cancer.

This chain links TRBV28 with TRBJ2-5; perhaps D is TRBD1 or TRBD2 (5 bases each). The CDR3 is made up of 17 amino acids. Germline CDR1 reads MDHEN; CDR2 reads SYDVKM. The ends were cut back, 6 bases at V and 2 bases at J, with 22 bases in the middle. The CDR3 is CASSSNSGTVVQETQYF. The CDR3 DNA sequence: TGTGCCAGCAGCTCCAACTCGGGGACGGTGGTGCAAGAGACCCAGTACTTC.

The chain combines TRBV15 with TRBJ2-4; no clear D. There are 14 residues in the CDR3. V was clipped by 0 bases and J by 5 bases, with 8 bases between them. In germline, CDR1 is LNHNV, CDR2 YYDKDF (reference sequence). The CDR3 nucleotides read TGTGCCACCAGCAGAGATCTTGGCGAAAACATTCAGTACTTC. Protein sequence: CATSRDLGENIQYF.

The V gene is TRBV4-1, the J gene TRBJ2-7; maybe TRBD2 (7 bases). V gave up 1 base and J gave up 4 bases, with 11 bases separating them. The CDR3 is 14 residues long. Germline V gene data show CDR1 as MGHRA and CDR2 as YSYEKL. CDR3 coding DNA: TGCGCCAGCAGCCAAGTCGGGGGGCGATACGAGCAGTACTTC. Its translation is CASSQVGGRYEQYF.

The chain joins TRBV4-1 to TRBJ2-5; 7 bases map to TRBD1. The CDR3 sequence is 15 residues long. V shed 5 bases and J 1 base; nucleotides not matched to a gene: 7. Per germline, CDR1 MGHRA and CDR2 YSYEKL. The CDR3 region has the DNA TGCGCCAGCAGCTCCCCAGCAGGGGGCCAAGAGACCCAGTACTTC. It is translated as CASSSPAGGQETQYF.

The chain joins TRBV9 to TRBJ2-2; D is unclear. V shed 0 bases and J shed 2 bases, with 8 bases lying between them. CDR1 and CDR2 (germline): SGDLS, YYNGEE. The length of the CDR3 is 15 residues. CDR3 loop: CASSVAGPNTGELFF. The CDR3, as DNA: TGTGCCAGCAGCGTAGCCGGGCCCAACACCGGGGAGCTGTTTTTT.

The table lists this clone with a few counts. In DNA, the CDR3 is TGTGCCAGCACACCCCGGCAGGAAGCTTTCTTT. It is translated as CASTPRQEAFF. V usage is TRBV7-9 and J usage is TRBJ1-1; no clear D. Trimming removed 7 bases at V and 8 bases at J, with 11 bases between. There are 11 residues in the CDR3. Germline-derived CDR1 and CDR2 are SEHNR and FQNEAQ (reference sequence).

The chain joins TRBV10-2 to TRBJ2-2, with a possible D match to TRBD1 (5 bases). The CDR3 is 16 amino acids. CDR1 is WSHSY, CDR2 SAAADI, per germline. Trimming took 2 bases from V and 5 from J, leaving 15 bases between them. In DNA, the CDR3 is TGCGCCAGCAGTGAGCCCAGGGTAGCCGGGACCGGGGAGCTGTTTTTT. Residues: CASSEPRVAGTGELFF.

This clone was found once. This chain uses TRBV11-2 with TRBJ1-4; weak D call: TRBD1 (5 bases). The CDR3 spans 17 residues. Trimming stripped 6 bases from V and 2 bases from J, with 19 bases between. Looked up from germline, CDR1 is SGHAT and CDR2 is FQNNGV. Here the CDR3 DNA reads TGTGCCAGCAGTCCAACGTGGGGCGAGGGGACTAATGAAAAACTGTTTTTT. This codes for CASSPTWGEGTNEKLFF.

The chain has TRBV9 and TRBJ2-5, with 7 bases aligning to TRBD2. V was pared by 0 bases and J by 3 bases, with 8 bases of the junction left unmatched. CDR1 and CDR2 from the germline V gene are SGDLS and YYNGEE. This CDR3 has 16 residues. The CDR3 sequence: CASSVEPREREETQYF. The CDR3 bases are TGTGCCAGCAGCGTAGAACCGCGGGAGAGGGAAGAGACCCAGTACTTC.

This chain connects TRBV19 to TRBJ2-3, with TRBD1 identical over 7 bases. V trimming: 5 bases; J trimming: 1 base; junction bases outside the gene matches: 3. Germline V lookup: CDR1 LNHDA, CDR2 SQIVND (reference sequence). There are 14 residues in the CDR3. For the CDR3, the DNA is TGTGCCAGTAGTGTCACAGGGGGCACAGATACGCAGTATTTT. It specifies CASSVTGGTDTQYF. Together with reference TRBV19 and TRBJ2-3, the CDR3 gives the full variable domain: DGGITQSPKYLFRKEGQNVTLSCEQNLNHDAMYWYRQDPGQGLRLIYYSQIVNDFQKGDIAEGYSVSREKKESFPLTVTSAQKNPTAFYLCASSVTGGTDTQYFGPGTRLTVL.

This rearrangement joins TRBV30 to TRBJ2-1; D is unclear. CDR3 length: 12 residues. In germline, CDR1 is GTSNPN, CDR2 SVGIG (reference sequence). V was clipped by 2 bases and J by 13 bases, with 15 bases between them. The CDR3 DNA is TGTGCCTGGAGTCCCATCATAAAGTCTCAGTTCTTC. Its translation: CAWSPIIKSQFF.

This clone has just one count. The gene calls are TRBV5-1 and TRBJ2-5, with 7 bases that match TRBD1. Germline lookup yields CDR1 SGHRS and CDR2 YFSETQ. After removal of 0 bases from V and 5 bases from J, the junction contained 7 bases not matched to a gene. The CDR3 is 15 amino acids. Here the CDR3 DNA reads TGCGCCAGCAGCTTGGATCTAGGGGGCCGGGAGACCCAGTACTTC. It specifies CASSLDLGGRETQYF.

The chain joins TRBV6-5 to TRBJ1-5, with 9 bases lining up with TRBD1. This CDR3 comprises 12 residues. CDR1 MNHEY and CDR2 SVGAGI come from the germline V gene. V gave up 6 bases and J gave up 8 bases; unmatched junction bases: 2. Here the CDR3 reads CASSRQGEPQHF. The CDR3 DNA is TGTGCCAGCAGCCGACAGGGGGAGCCCCAGCATTTT.

The gene calls are TRBV28 and TRBJ2-7, with D tentatively TRBD1 or TRBD2 (6 bases each). CDR1 and CDR2 from the germline V gene are MDHEN and SYDVKM. The CDR3 totals 15 residues. V lost 5 bases and J lost 3, with 17 bases in between. CDR3 DNA: TGTGCCAGCAGTACGACAGGTGGTAGCGGCTACGAGCAGTACTTC. It translates to CASSTTGGSGYEQYF.

This chain connects TRBV20-1 to TRBJ1-2, with D hard to call. Germline V gene data show CDR1 as DFQATT and CDR2 as SNEGSKA (reference sequence). The CDR3 totals 11 residues. Between the trimmed V and J ends, which lost 0 bases and 8 bases, there was a span of 7 bases. The CDR3 here is CSARDLRGYTF. The CDR3 DNA reads TGCAGTGCTAGAGATCTGCGGGGCTACACCTTC.

The chain employs TRBV27 and TRBJ2-1; no clear D. Germline loops: CDR1 MNHEY, CDR2 SMNVEV (reference sequence). CDR3 length: 12 amino acids. Trimming stripped 5 bases from V and 9 bases from J, with 11 bases between. The DNA of the CDR3 is TGTGCCAGCAGTATGAGTGTCGGTGAGCAGTTCTTC. Translated: CASSMSVGEQFF.

The V gene is TRBV29-1, the J gene TRBJ2-6; D unclear. Germline CDR1 SQVTM, CDR2 ANQGSEA. This CDR3 is built from 12 residues. The CDR3 region has the DNA TGCGCGTGGGTCTCTGGGGCCAACGTCCTGACTTTC. The encoded protein is CAWVSGANVLTF.

The count of this clone is one. The J gene is TRBJ2-7, the V gene TRBV7-2, with 7 bases lining up with TRBD2. Germline loops: CDR1 SGHTA, CDR2 FQGNSA. The length of the CDR3 is 13 residues. Germline trimming cut 5 bases from V and 7 bases from J; bases unmatched to any gene: 8. The CDR3 sequence: CASSPSWGGEQYF. In nucleotides, the CDR3 is TGTGCCAGCAGCCCCTCCTGGGGGGGAGAGCAGTACTTC.

The rearrangement links TRBV28 to TRBJ2-1; D may be TRBD2 (6 bases). V lost 6 bases and J 9 bases, leaving 12 bases between the germline ends. Germline V gives CDR1 MDHEN, CDR2 SYDVKM. The CDR3 loop spans 12 amino acids. The CDR3 sequence is CASSPSSGEQFF. The CDR3 nucleotides are TGTGCCAGCAGCCCGAGTAGCGGTGAGCAGTTCTTC.